The next 17 T cell receptor beta chains were all read from a single sample in a study of regulatory T cells in long-lasting Graves disease. Time point noted: newly diagnosed GD, antithyroid drugs for less than 3 months. PBMC-extracted RNA yielded the TCR library. In building TCR beta libraries, iRepertoire HTBI primers were used together with Arm-PCR of CDR3 regions. TCRdb analysed the multiplex PCR reads with MiXCR anew, one entry per CDR3 protein. Counted here are roughly 410,000 distinct CDR3 sequences, 15% occurring once; the ten biggest clones make up under 9%. These same records also appear under a second study, on T cells in Graves' hyperthyroidism and ophthalmopathy.

Sequenced here: peripheral blood mononuclear cells (PBMCs), sampled at new diagnosis, from a patient treated with antithyroid drugs. Source of these receptors: a woman in her 40s with Graves disease.

The V and J genes are TRBV6-1 and TRBJ2-1; 11 bases fit TRBD2. V lost 6 bases and J lost 13; bases outside the gene matches: 8. Germline CDR1 is MNHNS and CDR2 is SASEGT. The CDR3 contains 13 residues. The CDR3 nucleotides are TGTGCCAGCAGCCAAACAGGGACTAGCGGACAGTTCTTC. It codes for CASSQTGTSGQFF.

This sequence joins TRBV4-1 and TRBJ2-1, with 7 bases identical to TRBD2. The CDR3 has 16 residues. The V and J ends lost 0 bases and 6 bases, in that order; junction bases with no gene match: 8. Germline CDR1 is MGHRA and CDR2 is YSYEKL. In DNA form, the CDR3 reads TGCGCCAGCAGCCAAGATACGGGGGAGGGCCTCAATGAGCAGTTCTTC. This encodes CASSQDTGEGLNEQFF.

This clonotype showed up just once. CDR3 bases: TGTGCCAGCAGTTTGGGGCAGATCTACACCTTC. Translation: CASSLGQIYTF. V and J are TRBV12-3 or TRBV12-4 and TRBJ1-2; D might be TRBD1 (5 bases). The V and J ends lost 3 bases and 10 bases respectively, with 9 bases between them. The CDR3 runs 11 residues.

The chain uses TRBV19 and TRBJ2-1; 7 positions agree with TRBD2. CDR1 is LNHDA, CDR2 SQIVND, per germline (reference sequence). This CDR3 spans 16 amino acids. V gave up 3 bases and J gave up 8 bases; unmatched junction bases: 13. The CDR3 loop is CASSILSSGIVYEQFF. As DNA, the CDR3 is TGTGCCAGTAGTATCCTCTCTAGCGGAATTGTGTATGAGCAGTTCTTC.

This clonotype was detected many times. This chain connects TRBV27 to TRBJ2-1; 10 bases are a match to TRBD2. The germline V gene encodes CDR1 MNHEY and CDR2 SMNVEV (reference sequence). The CDR3 sequence is 16 residues long. After removal of 6 bases from V and 8 bases from J, the junction contained 13 bases not matched to a gene. For the CDR3, the DNA is TGTGCCAGCAGCGTTTCAGCGGGAGGGCCGACGGATGAGCAGTTCTTC. Amino acids: CASSVSAGGPTDEQFF.

The CDR3 protein is CASSLSIGLAGSNEQFF. The CDR3 DNA is TGTGCCAGCAGTTTGTCAATTGGACTAGCGGGATCTAATGAGCAGTTCTTC. The chain uses TRBV27 and TRBJ2-1, with TRBD2 identical over 12 bases. J gave up 7 bases and V 3 bases, and 10 bases lay outside the gene matches. This CDR3 has 17 amino acids. Looked up from germline, CDR1 is MNHEY and CDR2 is SMNVEV (reference sequence).

V usage is TRBV6-1 and J usage is TRBJ1-2; possible D gene TRBD1, 6 bases. This CDR3 region has 13 residues. V dropped 7 bases and J dropped 2 bases, with 11 bases sitting between them. The V gene's germline CDR1 is MNHNS and CDR2 SASEGT. The CDR3 nucleotides read TGTGCCAGCAAGGGGACACCAAACTATGGCTACACCTTC. This encodes CASKGTPNYGYTF.

This clonotype came up many times. The V and J genes are TRBV29-1 and TRBJ1-1, with D possibly being TRBD1 (6 bases). CDR3 length: 13 residues. V was pared by 7 bases and J by 1 base, with 13 bases between. Germline V gene data show CDR1 as SQVTM and CDR2 as ANQGSEA. CDR3 nucleotides: TGCAGCGGTGAGGACAGACCGAACACTGAAGCTTTCTTT. Its protein product is CSGEDRPNTEAFF. Variable domain in full (rest from reference TRBV29-1 and TRBJ1-1): SAVISQKPSRDICQRGTSLTIQCQVDSQVTMMFWYRQQPGQSLTLIATANQGSEATYESGFVIDKFPISRPNLTFSTLTVSNMSPEDSSIYLCSGEDRPNTEAFFGQGTRLTVV.

This clonotype was found many times. This chain uses TRBV7-2 with TRBJ1-4, with D perhaps matching TRBD1 (5 bases). With 3 bases removed from V and 6 bases from J, the gap between germline ends came to 8 bases. CDR1 and CDR2 (germline): SGHTA, FQGNSA. This CDR3 region has 13 residues. The CDR3 coding sequence is TGTGCCAGCAGCTTTCCAGGGCATGAAAAACTGTTTTTT. Translating it yields CASSFPGHEKLFF.

The V gene is TRBV20-1, the J gene TRBJ2-7, with D perhaps given as TRBD1 or TRBD2 (6 bases each). CDR1 and CDR2 from the germline V gene are DFQATT and SNEGSKA (reference sequence). Trimming left V 2 bases short and J 2 bases short, with 13 bases between. The CDR3 covers 14 residues. The CDR3 DNA sequence: TGCAGTGCTAGAAGGGGGGCCGTAACCTACGAGCAGTACTTC. Translation: CSARRGAVTYEQYF.

This clonotype showed up many times. This chain links TRBV5-1 with TRBJ2-1, with 8 bases matching TRBD1. The CDR3 runs 18 residues. From germline, CDR1 is SGHRS and CDR2 YFSETQ. The V and J ends lost 4 bases and 0 bases, in that order; junction bases with no gene match: 12. CDR3 sequence reads: CASSLPTDRGSSYNEQFF. The CDR3, as DNA: TGCGCCAGCAGCCTACCTACCGACAGGGGAAGCTCCTACAATGAGCAGTTCTTC.

The table lists this clonotype with a few counts. V gene TRBV7-6 combines with J gene TRBJ1-2, with D hard to call. This CDR3 is 15 amino acids long. Trimming removed 4 bases at V and 8 bases at J, with 20 bases between. Germline CDR1 is SGHVS and CDR2 is FNYEAQ. CDR3 bases: TGTGCCAGCAGCTCTCGTGGCACCTTGGGAGGAGGCTACACCTTC. This translates into CASSSRGTLGGGYTF.

The J gene is TRBJ2-7, the V gene TRBV20-1, with 7 bases identical to TRBD2. Trimming removed 7 bases from V and 2 bases from J; junction bases left unmatched: 8. Germline CDR1 and CDR2: DFQATT and SNEGSKA (reference sequence). CDR3 length: 13 residues. CDR3 nucleotides: TGCAGTGTATACCTAGCGGATCCCTACGAGCAGTACTTC. It specifies CSVYLADPYEQYF.

In this sample, this clonotype turned up a few times. The chain couples TRBV3-1 to TRBJ2-3; D gene uncertain. The J call could be wrong; TRBJ2-5 is a better fit for the DNA end. Per germline, CDR1 LGHDT and CDR2 YNNKEL (reference sequence). This CDR3 region has 16 residues. CDR3 nucleotide sequence: TGTGCCAGCAGCCAAGATAGGGCTAGGGTCACAGAGACCCAGTACTTC. It codes for CASSQDRARVTETQYF.

The chain carries TRBV6-8 and TRBJ2-1; TRBD2 might be the D (6 bases). Germline-derived CDR1 and CDR2 are MNHGY and SAAAGT. V was shortened by 6 bases and J by 0 bases, with 15 bases between the two germline ends. This CDR3 comprises 16 residues. CDR3 DNA sequence: TGTGCCAGCAGCCATCGGGACTTCAGCTCCTACAATGAGCAGTTCTTC. Translation: CASSHRDFSSYNEQFF.

This clonotype was recorded at least ten times. The genes are TRBV29-1 and TRBJ1-2; D not resolved. V lost 0 bases, J lost 0 bases, and 11 bases lay in between. From germline, CDR1 is SQVTM and CDR2 ANQGSEA. The CDR3 extends over 15 amino acids. CDR3 loop: CSVEDNSPSNYGYTF. CDR3 nucleotides: TGCAGCGTTGAAGATAACAGCCCATCTAACTATGGCTACACCTTC.

This clonotype appeared many times. V gene TRBV10-3 combines with J gene TRBJ2-7; TRBD1 aligns across 7 bases. In germline, CDR1 is ENHRY, CDR2 SYGVKD. The CDR3 loop spans 14 amino acids. V was pared by 8 bases and J by 0 bases, with 7 bases of the junction left unmatched. The CDR3: CAIAQGTDSYEQYF. The CDR3 DNA follows: TGTGCCATCGCCCAGGGGACAGACTCCTACGAGCAGTACTTC.